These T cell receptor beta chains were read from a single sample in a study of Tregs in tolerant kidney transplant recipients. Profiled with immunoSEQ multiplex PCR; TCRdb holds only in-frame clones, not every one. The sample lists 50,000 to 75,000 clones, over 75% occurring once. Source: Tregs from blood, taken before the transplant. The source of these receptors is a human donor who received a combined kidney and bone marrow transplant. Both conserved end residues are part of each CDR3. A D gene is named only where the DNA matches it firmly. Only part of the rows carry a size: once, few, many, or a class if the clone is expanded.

CDR3aa: CASSRTLAGTEAFF
CDR3nt: TGTGCCAGCAGCAGGACTCTTGCAGGCACTGAAGCTTTCTTT
j_gene: TRBJ1-1
len: 14
abundance: .
v_gene: TRBV6-5
d_gene: .

CDR3aa: CASRGTGTGNTIYF
CDR3nt: TGTGCCAGCAGAGGGACAGGGACCGGAAACACCATATATTTT
j_gene: TRBJ1-3
len: 14
abundance: medium-sized
v_gene: TRBV5-5
d_gene: TRBD1

CDR3aa: CASSLQGNRLTEAFF
CDR3nt: TGTGCCAGCAGCCTACAGGGAAACAGACTTACTGAAGCTTTCTTT
j_gene: TRBJ1-1
len: 15
abundance: once
v_gene: TRBV7-2
d_gene: .

CDR3aa: CASGGVSYTEAFF
CDR3nt: TGCGCCAGCGGGGGGGTTTCTTACACTGAAGCTTTCTTT
j_gene: TRBJ1-1
len: 13
abundance: few
v_gene: TRBV5-1
d_gene: .

CDR3aa: CASSAAGEDGTDTQYF
CDR3nt: TGTGCCAGCAGTGCGGCGGGGGAAGACGGCACAGATACGCAGTATTTT
j_gene: TRBJ2-3
len: 16
abundance: .
v_gene: TRBV6-4
d_gene: TRBD2

CDR3aa: CSVGASYNEQFF
CDR3nt: TGCAGCGTTGGCGCGTCCTACAATGAGCAGTTCTTC
j_gene: TRBJ2-1
len: 12
abundance: .
v_gene: TRBV29-1
d_gene: .

CDR3aa: CASSHPSGREETQYF
CDR3nt: TGCGCCAGCAGCCATCCTAGCGGGAGGGAAGAGACCCAGTACTTC
j_gene: TRBJ2-5
len: 15
abundance: once
v_gene: TRBV10-2
d_gene: TRBD2

CDR3aa: CASSDPGTGGRYGYTF
CDR3nt: TGTGCCAGCAGCGACCCTGGGACAGGCGGTCGCTATGGCTACACCTTC
j_gene: TRBJ1-2
len: 16
abundance: once
v_gene: TRBV5-4
d_gene: TRBD1

CDR3aa: CASSFNRVDYGYTF
CDR3nt: TGTGCCAGCAGCTTTAACAGGGTAGACTATGGCTACACCTTC
j_gene: TRBJ1-2
len: 14
abundance: .
v_gene: TRBV7-2
d_gene: .

CDR3aa: CASSAATGSTEAFF
CDR3nt: TGCGCCAGCAGCGCGGCTACAGGGAGCACTGAAGCTTTCTTT
j_gene: TRBJ1-1
len: 14
abundance: .
v_gene: TRBV5-1
d_gene: .

CDR3aa: CASSRTRDRNTIYF
CDR3nt: TGCGCCAGTTCTCGAACCCGGGATAGAAACACCATATATTTT
j_gene: TRBJ1-3
len: 14
abundance: .
v_gene: TRBV4-1
d_gene: .

CDR3aa: CASSYEGGGYTF
CDR3nt: TGTGCCAGCAGTTACGAGGGGGGTGGCTACACCTTC
j_gene: TRBJ1-2
len: 12
abundance: .
v_gene: TRBV6-5
d_gene: .

CDR3aa: CASSKEWGGVGNTIYF
CDR3nt: TGTGCCAGCAGCAAAGAGTGGGGCGGGGTTGGAAACACCATATATTTT
j_gene: TRBJ1-3
len: 16
abundance: once
v_gene: TRBV21-1
d_gene: .

CDR3aa: CASSQGYGGGPYNEQFF
CDR3nt: TGCGCCAGCAGCCAAGGTTACGGGGGGGGACCCTACAATGAGCAGTTCTTC
j_gene: TRBJ2-1
len: 17
abundance: once
v_gene: TRBV4-1
d_gene: TRBD2

CDR3aa: CASSPGRVQFF
CDR3nt: TGTGCCAGCAGCCCCGGCCGGGTGCAGTTCTTC
j_gene: TRBJ2-1
len: 11
abundance: .
v_gene: TRBV6-6
d_gene: .

CDR3aa: CASSPRDPDSSTEAFF
CDR3nt: TGTGCCAGCTCACCACGGGACCCGGACAGTTCCACTGAAGCTTTCTTT
j_gene: TRBJ1-1
len: 16
abundance: .
v_gene: TRBV18
d_gene: .

CDR3aa: CASSPENYGYTF
CDR3nt: TGCGCCAGCAGTCCAGAAAACTATGGCTACACCTTC
j_gene: TRBJ1-2
len: 12
abundance: .
v_gene: TRBV5-1
d_gene: .

CDR3aa: CASRLSGTANTEAFF
CDR3nt: TGTGCCAGCAGGCTTTCCGGGACAGCGAACACTGAAGCTTTCTTT
j_gene: TRBJ1-1
len: 15
abundance: .
v_gene: TRBV14
d_gene: TRBD1

CDR3aa: CASSTQYRGGNQPQHF
CDR3nt: TGTGCCAGTAGTACCCAATACAGGGGAGGCAATCAGCCCCAGCATTTT
j_gene: TRBJ1-5
len: 16
abundance: .
v_gene: TRBV19
d_gene: TRBD1

CDR3aa: CASSSQGPYYGYTF
CDR3nt: TGTGCCAGCAGCTCCCAGGGTCCCTACTATGGCTACACCTTC
j_gene: TRBJ1-2
len: 14
abundance: .
v_gene: TRBV7-9
d_gene: .

CDR3aa: CTSSQDVTSGIWRYEQYF
CDR3nt: TGCACCAGCAGCCAAGATGTGACTAGCGGGATCTGGCGGTACGAGCAGTACTTC
j_gene: TRBJ2-7
len: 18
abundance: .
v_gene: TRBV1
d_gene: .

CDR3aa: CASSEARRTSYEQYF
CDR3nt: TGTGCCAGCAGTGAAGCTCGGCGCACAAGCTACGAGCAGTACTTC
j_gene: TRBJ2-7
len: 15
abundance: .
v_gene: TRBV6-1
d_gene: .

CDR3aa: CGAGTSDGVNEQFF
CDR3nt: TGTGGCGCCGGGACTAGCGACGGTGTGAATGAGCAGTTCTTC
j_gene: TRBJ2-1
len: 14
abundance: once
v_gene: TRBV6-5
d_gene: TRBD2

CDR3aa: CAIKGNRGQETQYF
CDR3nt: TGTGCCATCAAGGGGAACAGGGGGCAAGAGACCCAGTACTTC
j_gene: TRBJ2-5
len: 14
abundance: .
v_gene: TRBV10-3
d_gene: TRBD1

CDR3aa: CASRRPTSGVSYEQYF
CDR3nt: TGTGCCAGTCGGCGCCCAACTAGCGGGGTGTCCTACGAGCAGTACTTC
j_gene: TRBJ2-7
len: 16
abundance: .
v_gene: TRBV2
d_gene: TRBD2

CDR3aa: CSVRRDRGTEAFF
CDR3nt: TGCAGCGTCCGCCGGGACAGGGGCACTGAAGCTTTCTTT
j_gene: TRBJ1-1
len: 13
abundance: .
v_gene: TRBV29-1
d_gene: TRBD1

CDR3aa: CASNLAGYYGYTF
CDR3nt: TGTGCCAGCAACCTGGCAGGGTACTATGGCTACACCTTC
j_gene: TRBJ1-2
len: 13
abundance: .
v_gene: TRBV5-5
d_gene: .

CDR3aa: CASRYGQADGYTF
CDR3nt: TGTGCCAGCAGATACGGACAGGCGGATGGCTACACCTTC
j_gene: TRBJ1-2
len: 13
abundance: .
v_gene: TRBV6-5
d_gene: TRBD1

CDR3aa: CASSRQTGAGTGELFF
CDR3nt: TGCGCCAGCAGCCGACAAACAGGGGCGGGCACCGGGGAGCTGTTTTTT
j_gene: TRBJ2-2
len: 16
abundance: once
v_gene: TRBV4-1
d_gene: TRBD1

CDR3aa: CASSPDLYHEQFF
CDR3nt: TGTGCCAGCAGCCCGGACCTCTACCATGAGCAGTTCTTC
j_gene: TRBJ2-1
len: 13
abundance: .
v_gene: TRBV27
d_gene: .

CDR3aa: CASSMGLAAPSSTDTQYF
CDR3nt: TGTGCCAGTAGTATGGGACTAGCGGCACCGTCTAGCACAGATACGCAGTATTTT
j_gene: TRBJ2-3
len: 18
abundance: .
v_gene: TRBV19
d_gene: TRBD2

CDR3aa: CASGLGGGTTQYF
CDR3nt: TGTGCTAGTGGTTTGGGTGGGGGGACTACGCAGTATTTT
j_gene: TRBJ2-3
len: 13
abundance: .
v_gene: TRBV12-5
d_gene: .

CDR3aa: CASRGTAMDTEAFF
CDR3nt: TGTGCCAGCAGGGGGACAGCCATGGACACTGAAGCTTTCTTT
j_gene: TRBJ1-1
len: 14
abundance: .
v_gene: TRBV6-5
d_gene: TRBD1

CDR3aa: CASSLEGRNGYTF
CDR3nt: TGCGCCAGCAGCTTGGAGGGCAGGAATGGCTACACCTTC
j_gene: TRBJ1-2
len: 13
abundance: .
v_gene: TRBV5-1
d_gene: .

CDR3aa: CASSLPGGGSEKLFF
CDR3nt: TGTGCCAGCAGCTTGCCAGGGGGAGGAAGTGAAAAACTGTTTTTT
j_gene: TRBJ1-4
len: 15
abundance: few
v_gene: TRBV5-4
d_gene: TRBD1

CDR3aa: CAISSLTSGTNTGELFF
CDR3nt: TGTGCCATCAGCAGTCTAACTAGCGGAACGAACACCGGGGAGCTGTTTTTT
j_gene: TRBJ2-2
len: 17
abundance: few
v_gene: TRBV10-3
d_gene: TRBD2

CDR3aa: CASSLLQGGTYNEQFF
CDR3nt: TGTGCCAGCAGCTTATTACAGGGGGGCACCTACAATGAGCAGTTCTTC
j_gene: TRBJ2-1
len: 16
abundance: .
v_gene: TRBV13
d_gene: TRBD1

CDR3aa: CASYGGLWEQYF
CDR3nt: TGTGCCAGCTACGGGGGCCTTTGGGAGCAGTACTTC
j_gene: TRBJ2-7
len: 12
abundance: .
v_gene: TRBV2
d_gene: .

CDR3aa: CASSLNPNSGNTIYF
CDR3nt: TGTGCCAGCAGTTTAAATCCAAACTCTGGAAACACCATATATTTT
j_gene: TRBJ1-3
len: 15
abundance: .
v_gene: TRBV27
d_gene: .

CDR3aa: CASSRQGDEAFF
CDR3nt: TGTGCCAGCAGTCGACAGGGGGACGAAGCTTTCTTT
j_gene: TRBJ1-1
len: 12
abundance: .
v_gene: TRBV6-6
d_gene: TRBD1

CDR3aa: CASSLVLAKGADTQYF
CDR3nt: TGTGCCAGCAGCTTAGTCCTGGCAAAGGGGGCAGATACGCAGTATTTT
j_gene: TRBJ2-3
len: 16
abundance: .
v_gene: TRBV11-2
d_gene: .